The 30 T cell receptor beta chains reported below all come from one sample, sequenced in a study of T-cell memory formation after mild COVID-19. TCRdb redid the calling of the 5' RACE reads with MiXCR, one entry per CDR3 protein. The sample has about 88,000 distinct CDR3 sequences; 20% to 25% are singletons. Sample: PBMCs or a T cell subset sorted from them (not recorded which). These receptors originate from a man aged 18 to 30 who had mild COVID-19 (a few samples of this study predate the infection). Cell type and time point are not known.

The V gene is TRBV12-3 or TRBV12-4, the J gene TRBJ2-1, with 7 bases that match TRBD2. The CDR3 is 15 amino acids. J lost 6 bases, V lost 4 bases, and 9 bases had no gene match. The CDR3 bases are TGTGCCAGCAGTTCTCAGCGGGGACCCAGCAATGAGCAGTTCTTC. It specifies CASSSQRGPSNEQFF.

In this sample, this clonotype turned up a few times. This chain uses TRBV12-3 or TRBV12-4 with TRBJ1-2; weak D call: TRBD1 (5 bases). The CDR3 has 14 residues. Trimming removed 8 bases at V and 4 bases at J, with 17 bases between. In DNA, the CDR3 is TGTGCCAGCTTGAACCGGGACCTCGGCTATGGCTACACCTTC. As protein: CASLNRDLGYGYTF.

The chain employs TRBV12-3 or TRBV12-4 and TRBJ1-1, with D hard to call. CDR3 length equals 14 residues. V lost 6 bases, J lost 3 bases, and 14 bases lay in between. The CDR3 DNA reads as TGTGCCAGCAGATCCTACGGCGGGGACACTGAAGCTTTCTTT. Translation: CASRSYGGDTEAFF.

This clonotype was seen more than once but under ten times. The gene calls are TRBV10-3 and TRBJ2-2; 14 bases line up with TRBD2. This CDR3 is 20 amino acids long. With 6 bases clipped from V and 5 bases from J, the junction kept 17 bases outside the gene matches. The germline V gene has CDR1 ENHRY and CDR2 SYGVKD. Written as DNA, the CDR3 is TGTGCCATCAGCCCCACCCGGGGACTAGCGGGGGCACAGCGGACCGGGGAGCTGTTTTTT. This translates into CAISPTRGLAGAQRTGELFF.

The J gene is TRBJ1-1, the V gene TRBV12-3 or TRBV12-4, with 7 positions matching TRBD1. This CDR3 has 12 amino acids. Trimming at V came to 5 bases and at J to 11 bases, leaving 8 bases not matched to a gene. CDR3 in amino acids: CASSPDRARAFF. The CDR3 coding sequence is TGTGCCAGCAGTCCCGACAGGGCAAGGGCTTTCTTT.

This clonotype has just a few counts. This chain joins TRBV12-3 or TRBV12-4 and TRBJ1-5; 12 positions agree with TRBD1. After removal of 8 bases from V and 3 bases from J, the junction contained 11 bases not matched to a gene. The CDR3 length is 17 residues. The CDR3 DNA sequence: TGTGCCAGCGCCCCCGGGACAGGGGGCGAGGTCAATCAGCCCCAGCATTTT. Its translation is CASAPGTGGEVNQPQHF.

The chain carries TRBV6-5 and TRBJ2-2; no firm D call. The CDR3 runs to 14 residues. V was cut by 0 bases and J by 4 bases, with 6 bases left in between. Germline V lookup: CDR1 MNHEY, CDR2 SVGAGI. For the CDR3, the DNA is TGTGCCAGCAGTTACTCCCTGGGCACCGGGGAGCTGTTTTTT. Translated, it gives CASSYSLGTGELFF.

The chain is built from TRBV27 and TRBJ2-7; a weak D match, TRBD2 (6 bases). Trimming took 3 bases from V and 7 from J, leaving 16 bases between them. Per the germline V gene, CDR1 is MNHEY and CDR2 is SMNVEV (reference sequence). This CDR3 contains 14 residues. The CDR3: CASSLGGVSSEQYF. CDR3 coding DNA: TGTGCCAGCAGTTTGGGCGGGGTAAGCTCGGAGCAGTACTTC.

This clonotype came up many times. V gene TRBV11-3 combines with J gene TRBJ2-1, with D uncertain. The V end lost 5 bases, the J end lost 6 bases, and 14 bases lay between the germline ends. Germline-derived CDR1 and CDR2 are SGHNT and YENEEA. This CDR3 comprises 14 residues. For the CDR3, the DNA is TGTGCCAGCAGCCCCCCCGGTCTTTCCAATGAGCAGTTCTTC. Translated, it gives CASSPPGLSNEQFF.

The rearrangement joins TRBV3-1 to TRBJ2-3, with 12 positions matching TRBD2. This CDR3 contains 18 residues. The V and J ends lost 2 bases and 4 bases, in that order; junction bases with no gene match: 10. Germline assignment: CDR1 LGHDT and CDR2 YNNKEL (reference sequence). CDR3 coding DNA: TGTGCCAGCAGCCAAACCTTCGGACTAGCGGGGAACTCAGATACGCAGTATTTT. Translated, it gives CASSQTFGLAGNSDTQYF.

The genes are TRBV2 and TRBJ1-1, with a tentative D call TRBD1 (5 bases). CDR1 is SNHLY and CDR2 is FYNNEI in the germline V gene. Trimming cost V 5 bases and J 5 bases, with 12 bases left between them. The CDR3 length is 13 residues. The CDR3 nucleotides are TGTGCCAGCAGTCCGGGGGGATTAACTGAAGCTTTCTTT. Amino acid sequence: CASSPGGLTEAFF.

V and J are TRBV4-1 and TRBJ2-7; 9 positions agree with TRBD2. Germline V gives CDR1 MGHRA, CDR2 YSYEKL. CDR3 length equals 14 residues. V trimming: 2 bases; J trimming: 5 bases; junction bases outside the gene matches: 4. In DNA form, the CDR3 reads TGCGCCAGCAGCCAACCGGGACTAGCTAACGAGCAGTACTTC. Translation gives CASSQPGLANEQYF.

The sample holds a few counts of this clonotype. This chain links TRBV4-3 with TRBJ2-7, with a tentative D call TRBD1 (8 bases). This CDR3 comprises 17 residues. Looked up from germline, CDR1 is LGHNA and CDR2 is YSLEER. The V end was cut by 0 bases, the J end by 7 bases, with 22 bases between. The CDR3 region is CASSQEAAQGGWFEQYF. DNA of the CDR3: TGCGCCAGCAGCCAAGAAGCCGCACAGGGGGGGTGGTTTGAGCAGTACTTC.

The table lists this clonotype with a few counts. The V gene is TRBV7-3, the J gene TRBJ2-7; D perhaps matches TRBD1 (6 bases). Germline V gene lookup returns CDR1 SGHTA and CDR2 FQGTGA. The CDR3 is made up of 12 amino acids. The DNA for the CDR3 is TGTGGCGTCGCAGGGGTGATCTACGAGCAGTACTTC. Translating it yields CGVAGVIYEQYF.

The chain is built from TRBV12-3 or TRBV12-4 and TRBJ2-5; D remains unclear. The CDR3 runs to 13 residues. V was shortened by 4 bases and J by 2 bases, with 8 bases between the two germline ends. For the CDR3, the DNA is TGTGCCAGCAGTTACGGTGCTCAAGAGACCCAGTACTTC. Translating gives CASSYGAQETQYF.

This rearrangement joins TRBV27 to TRBJ1-5, with D hard to call. The CDR3 consists of 14 residues. The ends were cut back, 5 bases at V and 0 bases at J, with 8 bases in the middle. Germline V lookup: CDR1 MNHEY, CDR2 SMNVEV (reference sequence). CDR3 in amino acids: CASSGLYSNQPQHF. CDR3 DNA sequence: TGTGCCAGCAGTGGGCTGTATAGCAATCAGCCCCAGCATTTT.

This chain connects TRBV7-2 to TRBJ1-5, with D uncertain. This CDR3 contains 13 residues. Trimming took 2 bases from V and 0 from J, leaving 2 bases between them. CDR1 is SGHTA, CDR2 FQGNSA, per germline. In nucleotides, the CDR3 is TGTGCCAGCAGCTTACTTAGCAATCAGCCCCAGCATTTT. Protein product: CASSLLSNQPQHF.

This chain uses TRBV7-9 with TRBJ2-3; D may be TRBD1 or TRBD2 (5 bases each). V lost 6 bases and J 6 bases, leaving 22 bases between the germline ends. Germline V CDR1 and CDR2: SEHNR, FQNEAQ (reference sequence). The CDR3 spans 16 residues. The CDR3 loop reads CASSPLLGTRFDTQYF. The CDR3 coding sequence is TGTGCCAGCAGTCCCCTGCTGGGGACCAGATTTGATACGCAGTATTTT.

The V gene is TRBV5-1, the J gene TRBJ2-2, with D maybe TRBD1 (5 bases). Germline assignment: CDR1 SGHRS and CDR2 YFSETQ. The ends were cut back, 4 bases at V and 0 bases at J, with 16 bases in the middle. The CDR3 consists of 17 residues. Written as DNA, the CDR3 is TGCGCCAGCAGCCACCACCTCCAGGGTTCGAACACCGGGGAGCTGTTTTTT. It specifies CASSHHLQGSNTGELFF.

This clonotype was detected once. V usage is TRBV4-1 and J usage is TRBJ2-2; 12 nucleotides agree with TRBD1. The CDR3 sequence is 15 residues long. The germline gives CDR1 MGHRA, CDR2 YSYEKL. Unmatched junction bases numbered 3, after V lost 0 bases and J lost 10 bases. The CDR3 reads CASSQDGTGGEELFF. DNA for the CDR3: TGCGCCAGCAGCCAAGATGGGACAGGGGGCGAGGAGCTGTTTTTT.

This chain connects TRBV28 to TRBJ2-3; 10 nucleotides align to TRBD1. This CDR3 region has 16 residues. Germline assignment: CDR1 MDHEN and CDR2 SYDVKM. J lost 1 base, V lost 4 bases, and 5 bases had no gene match. The CDR3 here is CASSSSGTGGTDTQYF. The CDR3 bases are TGTGCCAGCAGTTCCTCCGGGACAGGGGGCACAGATACGCAGTATTTT.

The chain couples TRBV9 to TRBJ2-5; unclear D gene. This CDR3 has 14 amino acids. V lost 0 bases and J lost 3, with 9 bases in between. Germline CDR1 and CDR2: SGDLS and YYNGEE. CDR3 loop: CASSVGVWEETQYF. For the CDR3, the DNA is TGTGCCAGCAGCGTAGGGGTCTGGGAAGAGACCCAGTACTTC.

V usage is TRBV9 and J usage is TRBJ1-3; tentatively, D is TRBD1 (5 bases). The CDR3 is made up of 15 amino acids. V dropped 3 bases and J dropped 4 bases, with 14 bases sitting between them. Germline assignment: CDR1 SGDLS and CDR2 YYNGEE. The CDR3 DNA reads TGTGCCAGCAGCGACTTACGACGGACAGGAAACACCATATATTTT. This codes for CASSDLRRTGNTIYF. The variable domain in full, completed from reference TRBV9 and TRBJ1-3, reads DSGVTQTPKHLITATGQRVTLRCSPRSGDLSVYWYQQSLDQGLQFLIQYYNGEERAKGNILERFSAQQFPDLHSELNLSSLELGDSALYFCASSDLRRTGNTIYFGEGSWLTVV.

This clonotype appeared a few times. The V call is TRBV28, the J call TRBJ1-5, with D perhaps matching TRBD1 (5 bases). Germline V gene lookup returns CDR1 MDHEN and CDR2 SYDVKM. V gave up 3 bases and J gave up 6 bases, with 15 bases separating them. This CDR3 comprises 15 residues. CDR3: CASSLSWGGGQPQHF. CDR3 coding DNA: TGTGCCAGCAGTTTGTCTTGGGGCGGGGGTCAGCCCCAGCATTTT.

This clonotype was observed a handful of times. In DNA, the CDR3 is TGTGCCAGCAGTCTTTCTAACACCGGGGAGCTGTTTTTT. It is translated as CASSLSNTGELFF. The chain employs TRBV4-2 and TRBJ2-2; unclear D gene. Trimming took off 6 bases at V and 2 bases at J, with 7 bases between the two ends. From germline, CDR1 is LGHNA and CDR2 YNFKEQ. The CDR3 length is 13 residues.

This clonotype was counted only a few times. The chain carries TRBV7-9 and TRBJ2-3; 10 bases fit TRBD2. The CDR3 runs to 16 residues. Germline CDR1 is SEHNR and CDR2 is FQNEAQ (reference sequence). V shed 5 bases and J 2 bases; nucleotides not matched to a gene: 7. DNA for the CDR3: TGTGCCAGCAGCCCTAGCGGGGGCATGATCACAGATACGCAGTATTTT. Translated, it gives CASSPSGGMITDTQYF.

The rearrangement joins TRBV28 to TRBJ1-2, with 8 bases aligning to TRBD1. CDR1 and CDR2 (germline): MDHEN, SYDVKM. V was pared by 6 bases and J by 7 bases, with 7 bases of the junction left unmatched. This CDR3 comprises 13 residues. The CDR3 sequence is CASRDRGLSGYTF. The DNA for the CDR3 is TGTGCCAGCAGAGACAGGGGACTTTCTGGCTACACCTTC.

This chain connects TRBV5-6 to TRBJ1-2, with a tentative D call TRBD1 (5 bases). V was shortened by 5 bases and J by 4 bases, with 15 bases between the two germline ends. Germline lookup yields CDR1 SGHDT and CDR2 YYEEEE. The CDR3 is 14 residues long. The CDR3 region is CASSSWPGPYGYTF. CDR3 sequence (DNA): TGTGCCAGCAGTTCATGGCCGGGGCCCTATGGCTACACCTTC. Variable domain in full (rest from reference TRBV5-6 and TRBJ1-2): DAGVTQSPTHLIKTRGQQVTLRCSPKSGHDTVSWYQQALGQGPQFIFQYYEEEERQRGNFPDRFSGHQFPNYSSELNVNALLLGDSALYLCASSSWPGPYGYTFGSGTRLTVV.

CDR3 DNA: TGTGCCAGCAGCGATTGGTCGGACAGTGAAGCTTTCTTT. The encoded protein is CASSDWSDSEAFF. This chain connects TRBV7-9 to TRBJ1-1; tentatively, D is TRBD1 (6 bases). The V gene lost 5 bases and the J gene lost 7 bases, with 14 bases spanning the gap. This CDR3 is 13 amino acids long. Germline V gives CDR1 SEHNR, CDR2 FQNEAQ (reference sequence).

This clonotype showed up just a few times. The chain couples TRBV12-3 or TRBV12-4 to TRBJ2-2; possible D gene TRBD1, 6 bases. The CDR3 runs 14 residues. Trimming stripped 6 bases from V and 1 base from J, with 9 bases between. The CDR3: CASSETGNTGELFF. In DNA form, the CDR3 reads TGTGCCAGCAGCGAGACAGGGAACACCGGGGAGCTGTTTTTT.